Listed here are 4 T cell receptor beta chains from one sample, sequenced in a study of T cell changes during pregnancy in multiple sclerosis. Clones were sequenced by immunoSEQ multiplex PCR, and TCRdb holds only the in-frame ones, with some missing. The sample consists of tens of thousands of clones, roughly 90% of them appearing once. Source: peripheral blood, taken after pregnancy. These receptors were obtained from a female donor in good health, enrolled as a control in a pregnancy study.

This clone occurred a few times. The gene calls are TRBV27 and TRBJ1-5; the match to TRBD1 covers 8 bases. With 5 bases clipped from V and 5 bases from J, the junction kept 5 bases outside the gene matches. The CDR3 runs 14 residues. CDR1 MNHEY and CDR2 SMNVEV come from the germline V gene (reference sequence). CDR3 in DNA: TGTGCCAGCAGTGGAGTGGACAGGGATCAGCCCCAGCATTTT. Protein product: CASSGVDRDQPQHF.

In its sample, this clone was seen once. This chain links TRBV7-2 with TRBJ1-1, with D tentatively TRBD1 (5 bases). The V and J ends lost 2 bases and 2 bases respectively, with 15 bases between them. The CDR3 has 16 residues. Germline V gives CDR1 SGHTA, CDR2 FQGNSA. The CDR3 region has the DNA TGTGCCAGCAGCTTATATAAGGGGTCCATAAACACTGAAGCTTTCTTT. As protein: CASSLYKGSINTEAFF. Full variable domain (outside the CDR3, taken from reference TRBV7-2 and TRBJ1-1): GAGVSQSPSNKVTEKGKDVELRCDPISGHTALYWYRQSLGQGLEFLIYFQGNSAPDKSGLPSDRFSAERTGGSVSTLTIQRTQQEDSAVYLCASSLYKGSINTEAFFGQGTRLTVV.

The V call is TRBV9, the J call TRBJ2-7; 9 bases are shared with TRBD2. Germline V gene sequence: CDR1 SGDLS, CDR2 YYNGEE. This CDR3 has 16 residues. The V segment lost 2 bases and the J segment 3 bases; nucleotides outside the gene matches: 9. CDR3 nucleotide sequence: TGTGCCAGCAGCGTGTTCCTCGGGACTAGCATCTACGAGCAGTACTTC. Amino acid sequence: CASSVFLGTSIYEQYF.

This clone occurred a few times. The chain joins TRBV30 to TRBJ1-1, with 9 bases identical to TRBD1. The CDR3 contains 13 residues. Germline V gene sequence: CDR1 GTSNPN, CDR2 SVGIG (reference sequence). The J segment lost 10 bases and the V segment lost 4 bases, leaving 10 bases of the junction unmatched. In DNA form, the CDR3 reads TGTGCCTGGATTTCGGGCCTGGGACAGGGAGCTTTCTTT. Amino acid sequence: CAWISGLGQGAFF.